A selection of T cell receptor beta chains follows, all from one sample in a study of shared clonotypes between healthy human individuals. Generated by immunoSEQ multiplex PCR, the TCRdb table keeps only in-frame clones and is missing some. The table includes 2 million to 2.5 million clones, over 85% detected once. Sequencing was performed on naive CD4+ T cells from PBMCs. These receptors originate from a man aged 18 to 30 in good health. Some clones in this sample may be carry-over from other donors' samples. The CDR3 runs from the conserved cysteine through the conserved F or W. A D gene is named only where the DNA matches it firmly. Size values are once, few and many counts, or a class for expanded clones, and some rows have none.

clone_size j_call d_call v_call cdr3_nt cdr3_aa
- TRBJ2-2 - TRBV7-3 TGTGCCAGCAGCCTGCCAAACGGGGAGCTGTTTTTT CASSLPNGELFF
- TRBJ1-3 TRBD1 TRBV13 TGTGCCAGCAGCTTAGCTCCGGGACAGGCGGCCTCTGGAAACACCATATATTTT CASSLAPGQAASGNTIYF
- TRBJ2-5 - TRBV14 TGTGCCAGCAGCCAAACAGCGCGGGGCGGGACCCAGTACTTC CASSQTARGGTQYF
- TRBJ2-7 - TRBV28 TGTGCCAGCAGTTTAGTCGTGCCCGCCTACGAGCAGTACTTC CASSLVVPAYEQYF
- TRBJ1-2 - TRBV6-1 TGTGCCAGCATCACGTCAGTGAACTATGGCTACACCTTC CASITSVNYGYTF
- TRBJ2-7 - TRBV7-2 TGTGCCAGCACCCCGCGGGCGGCTTACGAGCAGTACTTC CASTPRAAYEQYF
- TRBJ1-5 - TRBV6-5 TGTGCCAGCAGTTATTCGACAGCTAATCAGCCCCAGCATTTT CASSYSTANQPQHF
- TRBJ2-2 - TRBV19 TGTGCCAGTACCCTAAAAGCAGCGGGCCTAGTAAACACCGGGGAGCTGTTTTTT CASTLKAAGLVNTGELFF
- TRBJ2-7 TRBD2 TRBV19 TGTGCCAGTAGTATGGCGAGGACTAGCGGGAGTGACGAGCAGTACTTC CASSMARTSGSDEQYF
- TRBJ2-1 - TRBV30 TGTGCCTGGAGCGCGGGTGAAGAGCAGTTCTTC CAWSAGEEQFF
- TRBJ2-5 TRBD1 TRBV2 TGTGCCAGCAGCCCTAACAGGGGAGCGGAGACCCAGTACTTC CASSPNRGAETQYF
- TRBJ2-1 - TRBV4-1 TGCGCCAGCAGCCAAGGGACAGTGAGCTCCTACAATGAGCAGTTCTTC CASSQGTVSSYNEQFF
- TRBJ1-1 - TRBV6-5 TGTGCCAGCAGTTACTACGGGTACACTGAAGCTTTCTTT CASSYYGYTEAFF
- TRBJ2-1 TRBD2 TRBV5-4 TGTGCCAGCACTCTTACTAGCGGGAGGGCATATGAGCAGTTCTTC CASTLTSGRAYEQFF
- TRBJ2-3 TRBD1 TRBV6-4 TGTGCCAGCGAGACCGGGACAGGGAGCACAGATACGCAGTATTTT CASETGTGSTDTQYF
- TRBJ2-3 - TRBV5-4 TGTGCCAGCAGCCCAAGGCAAGCAGATACGCAGTATTTT CASSPRQADTQYF
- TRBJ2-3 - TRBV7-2 TGTGCCAGCGGACCGGGCCGTCGAGGAGATACGCAGTATTTT CASGPGRRGDTQYF
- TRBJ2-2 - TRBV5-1 TGCGCCAGCAGCCCGGGGGCGTCTAACGGGAACACCGGGGAGCTGTTTTTT CASSPGASNGNTGELFF
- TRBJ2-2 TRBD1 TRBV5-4 TGTGCCAGCAGCTTGTCAGGACAGGTTAACACCGGGGAGCTGTTTTTT CASSLSGQVNTGELFF
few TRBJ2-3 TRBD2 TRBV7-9 TGTGCCAGCAGCCTCACTAGCGGGAGACGCACAGATACGCAGTATTTT CASSLTSGRRTDTQYF
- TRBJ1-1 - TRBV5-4 TGTGCCAGCAGCCCAGGATATGGAAACACTGAAGCTTTCTTT CASSPGYGNTEAFF
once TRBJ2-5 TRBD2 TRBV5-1 TGCGCCAGCGGACTAGCGGGAGGGCCGAGGCAAGAGACCCAGTACTTC CASGLAGGPRQETQYF
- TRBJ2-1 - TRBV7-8 TGTGCCAGCAGCTCTACCGGGCCCAGGGTTTCCAATGAGCAGTTCTTC CASSSTGPRVSNEQFF
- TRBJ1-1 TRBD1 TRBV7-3 TGTGCCAGCAGCTCCGGGACAGACACTGAAGCTTTCTTT CASSSGTDTEAFF
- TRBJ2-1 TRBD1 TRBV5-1 TGCGCCAGCAGGGTTGACGTCGGGACAGCATACAATGAGCAGTTCTTC CASRVDVGTAYNEQFF
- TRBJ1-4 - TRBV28 TGTGCCAGCAGTTTTATGCAGATCCGAGGAAAACTGTTTTTT CASSFMQIRGKLFF
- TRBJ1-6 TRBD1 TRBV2 TGTGCCAGCAGTCTTACGCAGGGGGCGCGGAATTCACCCCTCCACTTT CASSLTQGARNSPLHF
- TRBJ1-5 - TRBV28 TGTGCCAGCAGTTTCATGGGGAAGGCTCAGCCCCAGCATTTT CASSFMGKAQPQHF
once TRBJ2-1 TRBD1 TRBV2 TGTGCCAGCAGGGGGGACAGTTACAATGAGCAGTTCTTC CASRGDSYNEQFF
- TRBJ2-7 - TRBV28 TGTGCCAGCAGTGTCCGGGACGGAATTCAGGACGAGCAGTACTTC CASSVRDGIQDEQYF
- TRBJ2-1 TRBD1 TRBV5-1 TGCGCCAGCAGCACAGGACAGGGAAGCGGATACAATGAGCAGTTCTTC CASSTGQGSGYNEQFF
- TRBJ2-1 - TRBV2 TGTGCCAGCAGTCTACTAGACTATGGCAATGAGCAGTTCTTC CASSLLDYGNEQFF
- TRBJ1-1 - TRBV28 TGTGCCAGCAGGGGGCGGGGCAGGGGTTTCTCTGAAGCTTTCTTT CASRGRGRGFSEAFF
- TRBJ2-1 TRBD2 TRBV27 TGTGCCAGCAGTTTTGGAGCGGGAGTTTCCAATGAGCAGTTCTTC CASSFGAGVSNEQFF
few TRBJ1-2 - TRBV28 TGTGCCAGCAGCGCGCGGGGGCGAGATGGCTACACCTTC CASSARGRDGYTF
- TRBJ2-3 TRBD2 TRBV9 TGTGCCAGCAGCGATCGACTAGCGGGAGCAACAGATACGCAGTATTTT CASSDRLAGATDTQYF
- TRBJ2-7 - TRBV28 TGTGCCAGCGAAAATAGCGGTTTCTACGAGCAGTACTTC CASENSGFYEQYF
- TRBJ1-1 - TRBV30 TGTGCCTGGAGTCCTACCCGGGTCATGAACACTGAAGCTTTCTTT CAWSPTRVMNTEAFF
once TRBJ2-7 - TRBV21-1 - CASSKDWGSGILYEQYF
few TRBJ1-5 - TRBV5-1 TGCGCCAGCAGCTTGGAAGGAATCAGCAATCAGCCCCAGCATTTT CASSLEGISNQPQHF
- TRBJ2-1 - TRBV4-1 TGCGCCAGCAGCCAAGGGTCCAGCGCTACCTACAATGAGCAGTTCTTC CASSQGSSATYNEQFF
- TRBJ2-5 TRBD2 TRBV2 TGTGCCAGCAGTGAAGCGGCTACTAGCGGAACGGAGACCCAGTACTTC CASSEAATSGTETQYF
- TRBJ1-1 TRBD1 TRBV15 TGTGCCACCAGCAGGCGTCCAGGGGGCTGGGACACTGAAGCTTTCTTT CATSRRPGGWDTEAFF
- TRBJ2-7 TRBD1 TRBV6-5 TGTGCCAGCAGTTACCGGGGACAGGGGTACGAGCAGTACTTC CASSYRGQGYEQYF
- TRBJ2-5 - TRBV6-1 TGTGCCAGCAGTGAGGGCCCCGGGGAGACCCAGTACTTC CASSEGPGETQYF
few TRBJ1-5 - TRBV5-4 TGTGCCAGCAGCTTGGATAATCAGCCCCAGCATTTT CASSLDNQPQHF
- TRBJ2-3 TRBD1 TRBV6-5 TGTGCCAGCAGTTACCGGACAGGGTACACAGATACGCAGTATTTT CASSYRTGYTDTQYF
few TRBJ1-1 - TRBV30 TGTGCCTGGATCCCCGGACTGGTCCCCACTAGGAACACTGAAGCTTTCTTT CAWIPGLVPTRNTEAFF
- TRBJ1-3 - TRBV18 TGTGCCAGCTCACCACAGGGGGACCGCTCGGGAAACACCATATATTTT CASSPQGDRSGNTIYF
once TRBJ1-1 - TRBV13 TGTGCCAGCAGCAACAGCAGGGGTGGGACTGAAGCTTTCTTT CASSNSRGGTEAFF